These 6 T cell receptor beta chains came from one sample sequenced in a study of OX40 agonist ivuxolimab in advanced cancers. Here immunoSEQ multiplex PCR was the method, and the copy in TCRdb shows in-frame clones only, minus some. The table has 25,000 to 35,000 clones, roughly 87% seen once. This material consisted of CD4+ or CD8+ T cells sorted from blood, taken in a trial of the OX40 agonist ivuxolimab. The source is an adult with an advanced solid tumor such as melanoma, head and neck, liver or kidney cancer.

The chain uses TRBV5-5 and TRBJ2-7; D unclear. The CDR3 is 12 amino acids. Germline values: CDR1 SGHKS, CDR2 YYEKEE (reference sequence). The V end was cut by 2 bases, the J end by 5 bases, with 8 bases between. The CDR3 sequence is CASSFSRNEQYF. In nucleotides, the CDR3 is TGTGCCAGCAGCTTTAGTCGGAACGAGCAGTACTTC. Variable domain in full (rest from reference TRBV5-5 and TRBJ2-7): DAGVTQSPTHLIKTRGQQVTLRCSPISGHKSVSWYQQVLGQGPQFIFQYYEKEERGRGNFPDRFSARQFPNYSSELNVNALLLGDSALYLCASSFSRNEQYFGPGTRLTVT.

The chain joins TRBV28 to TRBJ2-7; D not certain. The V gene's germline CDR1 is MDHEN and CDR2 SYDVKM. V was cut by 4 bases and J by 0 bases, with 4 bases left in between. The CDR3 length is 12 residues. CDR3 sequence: CASSSGSYEQYF. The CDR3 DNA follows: TGTGCCAGCAGTTCTGGCTCCTACGAGCAGTACTTC.

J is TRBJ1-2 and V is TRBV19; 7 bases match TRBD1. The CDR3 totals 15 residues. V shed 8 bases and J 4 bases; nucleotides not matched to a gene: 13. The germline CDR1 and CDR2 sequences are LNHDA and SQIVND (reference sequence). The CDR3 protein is CASGADRVRGYGYTF. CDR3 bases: TGTGCCAGTGGCGCCGACAGGGTTCGCGGCTATGGCTACACCTTC.

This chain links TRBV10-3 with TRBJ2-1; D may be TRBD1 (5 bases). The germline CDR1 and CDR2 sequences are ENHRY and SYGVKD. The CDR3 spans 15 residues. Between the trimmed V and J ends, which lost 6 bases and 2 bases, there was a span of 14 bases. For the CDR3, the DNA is TGTGCCATCAGCGTAGGACAAGCCCCCTACAATGAGCAGTTCTTC. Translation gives CAISVGQAPYNEQFF.

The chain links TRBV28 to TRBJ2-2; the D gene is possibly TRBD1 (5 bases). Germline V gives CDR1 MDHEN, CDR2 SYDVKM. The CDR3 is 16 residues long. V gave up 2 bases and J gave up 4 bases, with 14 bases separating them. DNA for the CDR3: TGTGCCAGCAGTTTACCGAGACAGTTTTCCACCGGGGAGCTGTTTTTT. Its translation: CASSLPRQFSTGELFF.

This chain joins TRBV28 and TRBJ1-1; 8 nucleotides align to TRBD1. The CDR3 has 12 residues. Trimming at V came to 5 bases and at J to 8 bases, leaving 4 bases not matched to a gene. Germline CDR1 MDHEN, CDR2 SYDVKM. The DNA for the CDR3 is TGTGCCAGCAGTATGGACAGGGCCGAAGCTTTCTTT. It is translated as CASSMDRAEAFF.